The clone carrying this T cell receptor beta chain was detected a few times. The CDR3 sequence is 13 residues long. CDR1 is DFQATT, CDR2 SNEGSKA, per germline (reference sequence). V dropped 3 bases and J dropped 1 base, with 9 bases sitting between them. The assay was immunoSEQ multiplex PCR, and TCRdb's table has in-frame clones only and misses some. The table shows 200,000 to 250,000 clones, with 65% to 90% occurring only once. The sample belongs to a study of blood T cell repertoires in COVID-19. Study in general: Samples came from the United States, Italy and Spain, spanning acute and convalescent COVID-19.

The specimen was peripheral blood. The receptor comes from a woman in her fifties or sixties with acute or convalescent COVID-19. The V gene is TRBV20-1, the J gene TRBJ1-1; D gene uncertain. CDR3 nucleotide sequence: TGCAGTGCTAGTAGACGGGAGAACACTGAAGCTTTCTTT. Translated, it gives CSASRRENTEAFF.